These T cell receptor beta chains were read from a single sample in a study of T cell responses to AZD1222 COVID-19 vaccine. Generated by immunoSEQ multiplex PCR, the TCRdb table keeps only in-frame clones and is missing some. The repertoire holds 110,000 or so clones, around 84% seen once, with 3% to 3.5% in the top ten. The starting material was peripheral blood, obtained on day 0 of AZD1222 vaccination. These receptor sequences come from an adult in good health. Each CDR3 is given with its conserved first and last residue. The order of the fields is clone size, J gene, V gene, D gene, CDR3 protein, CDR3 DNA. The D gene is left open where the match is weak. Not all rows give a size; the values are once, few, many and, for expanded clones, a class.

>-|TRBJ2-4|TRBV9|TRBD1
CASSPRQGAEAKNIQYF
TGTGCCAGCAGCCCCCGACAGGGTGCGGAGGCCAAAAACATTCAGTACTTC
>-|TRBJ1-3|TRBV27|-
CASSLLANTIYF
TGTGCCAGCAGTTTATTGGCGAACACCATATATTTT
>-|TRBJ1-1|TRBV15|TRBD1
CATSRDSWGAGQGTLNTEAFF
TGTGCCACCAGCAGAGATTCTTGGGGGGCGGGACAGGGGACGTTGAACACTGAAGCTTTCTTT
>-|TRBJ2-2|TRBV7-8|-
CASSLPNTGELFF
TGTGCCAGCAGCTTACCGAACACCGGGGAGCTGTTTTTT
>-|TRBJ1-1|TRBV29-1|-
CSVGTFNTEAFF
TGCAGCGTGGGGACATTCAACACTGAAGCTTTCTTT
>-|TRBJ2-2|TRBV6-5|TRBD1
CASSTSGTGTGELFF
TGTGCCAGCAGTACATCCGGGACAGGGACCGGGGAGCTGTTTTTT
>-|TRBJ1-5|TRBV6-1|-
CASSERGTGYNQPQHF
TGTGCCAGCAGTGAACGGGGAACCGGGTACAATCAGCCCCAGCATTTT
>-|TRBJ1-2|TRBV27|TRBD1
CASSFSDRGYGYTF
TGTGCCAGCAGTTTTTCGGACAGGGGGTATGGCTACACCTTC
>-|TRBJ1-6|TRBV3-1/TRBV3-2|TRBD1
CASSLNPGQGIAVDSPLHF
TGTGCCAGCAGCCTCAACCCGGGACAGGGGATTGCGGTTGATTCACCCCTCCACTTT
>few|TRBJ2-3|TRBV7-9|-
CASSRTLGGLAPDTQYF
TGTGCCAGCAGCCGAACCTTGGGGGGACTCGCCCCAGATACGCAGTATTTT
>-|TRBJ1-5|TRBV7-9|TRBD1
CASSYDRGDQPQHF
TGTGCCAGCAGCTATGACAGGGGGGATCAGCCCCAGCATTTT
>-|TRBJ2-7|TRBV5-4|TRBD2
CASSLSGGSSYEQYF
TGTGCCAGCAGCCTTAGCGGGGGCTCCTCCTACGAGCAGTACTTC
>-|TRBJ1-1|TRBV9|TRBD1
CASSVDAGGNTEAFF
TGTGCCAGCAGCGTAGATGCAGGGGGGAACACTGAAGCTTTCTTT
>-|TRBJ1-2|TRBV5-4|TRBD1
CASSLTGANYGYTF
TGTGCCAGCAGCTTAACAGGGGCGAACTATGGCTACACCTTC
>-|TRBJ1-6|TRBV15|TRBD1
CATSREIGTGEDSPLHF
TGTGCCACCAGCAGAGAGATAGGGACAGGCGAAGATTCACCCCTCCACTTT
>-|TRBJ1-5|TRBV19|-
CASSLGSLQPQHF
TGTGCCAGTAGTCTCGGTAGCCTCCAGCCCCAGCATTTT
>-|TRBJ2-6|TRBV28|-
CASSPSSTRPGANVLTF
TGTGCCAGCAGTCCCTCCTCGACTAGACCTGGGGCCAACGTCCTGACTTTC
>few|TRBJ2-7|TRBV3-1/TRBV3-2|-
CASASRGNEQYF
TGTGCCAGCGCTTCAAGGGGGAACGAGCAGTACTTC
>-|TRBJ1-6|TRBV6-5|-
CASSARRDSPLHF
TGTGCCAGCAGCGCAAGGAGGGATTCACCCCTCCACTTT
>-|TRBJ2-2|TRBV29-1|-
CSGGHNTGELFF
TGCAGCGGGGGCCACAACACCGGGGAGCTGTTTTTT
>few|TRBJ1-4|TRBV5-4|-
CASSLAGYGEKLFF
TGTGCCAGCAGCTTGGCAGGGTACGGTGAAAAACTGTTTTTT
>-|TRBJ2-1|TRBV29-1|TRBD1
CSGDKQGWDEQFF
TGCAGCGGGGATAAACAGGGGTGGGATGAGCAGTTCTTC